The 18 T cell receptor beta chains listed next were all sequenced from one sample in a study of shared clonotypes between healthy human individuals. The repertoire was sequenced with immunoSEQ multiplex PCR; TCRdb's copy has only in-frame clones and lacks some. Among about 1,500,000 clones listed, 95% to 97% were seen once. Sequencing input: naive CD4+ T cells sorted from blood. Specified subset: CD45RA+ positively selected. The receptors come from a man aged 25-45 years in good health.

As to this clone: This specimen includes other DNA sequences encoding the same CDR3. The chain links TRBV6-1 to TRBJ2-7, with D tentatively TRBD1 or TRBD2 (5 bases each). The V end lost 5 bases, the J end lost 3 bases, and 14 bases lay between the germline ends. Germline CDR1 and CDR2: MNHNS and SASEGT. This CDR3 has 14 residues. CDR3 in amino acids: CASSSLAGLYEQYF. CDR3 sequence (DNA): TGTGCCAGCAGTTCTCTAGCAGGGCTCTACGAGCAGTACTTC.

The chain is built from TRBV28 and TRBJ1-5; D is undetermined. Trimming pared 5 bases from V and 11 bases from J, leaving 7 bases between. This CDR3 comprises 10 residues. Germline CDR1 is MDHEN and CDR2 is SYDVKM. The CDR3 sequence is CASSRATQHF. DNA of the CDR3: TGTGCCAGCAGTCGGGCTACCCAGCATTTT.

The chain links TRBV7-5 to TRBJ2-5; TRBD2, the table's D call, lacks a check against the DNA. TRBV7-5 is a known pseudogene. The CDR3 is 17 amino acids. The CDR3 nucleotides read TGTGCCAGAAGCTTAGCTCCTGGACTAGAGACACAAGAGACCCAGTACTTC. Translated: CARSLAPGLETQETQYF.

The chain couples TRBV19 to TRBJ1-5; tentative D call: TRBD1 (5 bases). Germline-derived CDR1 and CDR2 are LNHDA and SQIVND (reference sequence). The length of the CDR3 is 12 residues. V lost 9 bases and J lost 5, with 11 bases in between. The CDR3 sequence: CASWGGDQPQHF. The CDR3 coding sequence is TGTGCCAGCTGGGGGGGAGATCAGCCCCAGCATTTT.

This rearrangement joins TRBV7-9 to TRBJ2-1; D ambiguous. Germline V gene sequence: CDR1 SEHNR, CDR2 FQNEAQ (reference sequence). The ends were cut back, 0 bases at V and 3 bases at J, with 6 bases in the middle. This CDR3 has 14 residues. The CDR3 is CASSLAFGYNEQFF. The CDR3 DNA reads TGTGCCAGCAGCTTAGCATTCGGCTACAATGAGCAGTTCTTC.

Regarding this clone: Additional DNA sequences in this sample encode the identical CDR3. V gene TRBV5-4 combines with J gene TRBJ2-1; D assignment may be TRBD1 or TRBD2 (5 bases each). The CDR3 is 12 residues long. Trimming pared 0 bases from V and 7 bases from J, leaving 5 bases between. The germline CDR1 and CDR2 sequences are SGHNT and YYREEE (reference sequence). The CDR3 loop is CASSLGGNEQFF. CDR3 sequence (DNA): TGTGCCAGCAGCTTGGGGGGGAATGAGCAGTTCTTC.

The chain combines TRBV14 with TRBJ2-7; possibly TRBD2 for D (6 bases). Per germline, CDR1 SGHDN and CDR2 FVKESK. The CDR3 loop spans 14 amino acids. V lost 4 bases, J lost 5 bases, and 15 bases lay in between. The CDR3 sequence: CASSREGLSDEQYF. The CDR3 DNA reads as TGTGCCAGCAGCCGTGAGGGACTTTCCGACGAGCAGTACTTC.

The V and J genes are TRBV2 and TRBJ2-5; 9 bases are shared with TRBD1. CDR3 length equals 13 residues. Germline-derived CDR1 and CDR2 are SNHLY and FYNNEI. V lost 8 bases, J lost 5 bases, and 6 bases stayed unmatched. CDR3: CASYTGGLETQYF. The CDR3, as DNA: TGTGCCAGCTATACAGGGGGCTTGGAGACCCAGTACTTC. Full variable domain (missing parts from reference TRBV2 and TRBJ2-5): EPEVTQTPSHQVTQMGQEVILRCVPISNHLYFYWYRQILGQKVEFLVSFYNNEISEKSEIFDDQFSVERPDGSNFTLKIRSTKLEDSAMYFCASYTGGLETQYFGPGTRLLVL.

This chain connects TRBV19 to TRBJ2-3; the match to TRBD1 covers 8 bases. In germline, CDR1 is LNHDA, CDR2 SQIVND (reference sequence). CDR3 length: 13 amino acids. Trimming at V came to 10 bases and at J to 3 bases, leaving 6 bases not matched to a gene. CDR3 sequence reads: CATGQGATDTQYF. The CDR3 coding sequence is TGTGCCACCGGACAGGGAGCAACAGATACGCAGTATTTT.

The V gene is TRBV18, the J gene TRBJ1-2, with 8 bases that match TRBD1. The CDR3 totals 15 residues. With V trimmed by 3 bases and J by 2 bases, 5 bases remained unmatched. The germline V gene encodes CDR1 KGHSH and CDR2 LQKENI. The CDR3 sequence: CASSPQDRVNYGYTF. The DNA for the CDR3 is TGTGCCAGCTCACCTCAGGACAGGGTAAACTATGGCTACACCTTC.

The V and J genes are TRBV9 and TRBJ2-5, with D perhaps matching TRBD1 (7 bases). Germline CDR1 and CDR2: SGDLS and YYNGEE. Trimming shortened V by 4 bases and J by 5 bases, and 15 bases separated the two germline ends. The CDR3 extends over 14 amino acids. The CDR3 nucleotides read TGTGCCAGCAGCCCCAGGGGGGTAGGGGAGACCCAGTACTTC. Its protein product is CASSPRGVGETQYF.

The V call is TRBV27, the J call TRBJ2-7, with D possibly being TRBD2 (6 bases). The CDR3 is made up of 14 amino acids. Germline V lookup: CDR1 MNHEY, CDR2 SMNVEV (reference sequence). Trimming left V 3 bases short and J 0 bases short, with 9 bases between. DNA for the CDR3: TGTGCCAGCAGTTTCTCTAGCGTCTCCTACGAGCAGTACTTC. Translated: CASSFSSVSYEQYF.

This rearrangement joins TRBV10-3 to TRBJ2-1; 10 bases are a match to TRBD2. Germline-derived CDR1 and CDR2 are ENHRY and SYGVKD. The V segment lost 6 bases and the J segment 2 bases; nucleotides outside the gene matches: 1. The CDR3 loop spans 14 amino acids. The CDR3: CAISLAGAYNEQFF. In nucleotides, the CDR3 is TGTGCCATCAGCCTAGCGGGAGCCTACAATGAGCAGTTCTTC.

The chain combines TRBV11-2 with TRBJ1-5, with no clear D. Trimming pared 1 base from V and 4 bases from J, leaving 11 bases between. This CDR3 region has 15 residues. Germline V gene data show CDR1 as SGHAT and CDR2 as FQNNGV. The CDR3 nucleotides are TGTGCCAGCAGCTTAGGAGGCAGGATAAATCAGCCCCAGCATTTT. Its protein is CASSLGGRINQPQHF.

J is TRBJ2-1 and V is TRBV18, with TRBD2 identical over 12 bases. CDR3 size: 17 residues. Per germline, CDR1 KGHSH and CDR2 LQKENI. Losses at the gene ends were 3 bases for V and 4 bases for J; bases not matched to a gene: 7. The CDR3 loop reads CASSPYQLAGGYNEQFF. The DNA for the CDR3 is TGTGCCAGCTCACCCTACCAACTAGCGGGAGGATACAATGAGCAGTTCTTC.

The gene calls are TRBV5-5 and TRBJ1-1; D is unresolved. Germline V gives CDR1 SGHKS, CDR2 YYEKEE (reference sequence). Between the trimmed V and J ends, which lost 2 bases and 0 bases, there was a span of 11 bases. CDR3 size: 15 residues. This CDR3 is CASSFGISVNTEAFF. The CDR3 DNA reads as TGTGCCAGCAGCTTTGGGATTTCGGTGAACACTGAAGCTTTCTTT.

The rearrangement uses TRBV9 and TRBJ2-7; tentative D call: TRBD2 (6 bases). V lost 0 bases and J lost 4, with 17 bases in between. CDR3 length: 16 residues. Per the germline V gene, CDR1 is SGDLS and CDR2 is YYNGEE. The CDR3 region is CASSVAAGPGVYEQYF. The CDR3 DNA sequence: TGTGCCAGCAGCGTAGCTGCAGGTCCGGGGGTGTACGAGCAGTACTTC.

The V call is TRBV7-6, the J call TRBJ1-3, with unresolved D. The V end lost 5 bases, the J end lost 0 bases, and 17 bases lay between the germline ends. The CDR3 consists of 17 residues. Germline assignment: CDR1 SGHVS and CDR2 FNYEAQ. The CDR3 spells CASSPVSPAFSGNTIYF. DNA for the CDR3: TGTGCCAGCAGCCCAGTATCTCCAGCCTTCTCTGGAAACACCATATATTTT.